These T cell receptor beta chains were read from a single sample in a study of blood T cell repertoires in COVID-19. Generated by immunoSEQ multiplex PCR, the TCRdb table keeps only in-frame clones and is missing some. The sample contains about 130,000 clones, 70% to 85% of which appear only once. The sequenced material came from PBMCs or T cells enriched from blood (not recorded which). These receptors were collected from a man between 50 and 59 years old who had recovered from COVID-19. Both conserved end residues are part of each CDR3. The D gene is left open where the match is weak. Rows give clone size only sometimes, using once, few, many, or a class for an expanded clone.

CDR3nt: TGTGCCACCAGTGATACTGGGACAGGGGCCCTCTATGGCTACACCTTC
CDR3aa: CATSDTGTGALYGYTF
abundance: -
j_gene: TRBJ1-2
d_gene: TRBD1
v_gene: TRBV24-1

CDR3nt: TGTGCCACCAGCAGAGATACCGGGACAGAGATCCTAACAGATACGCAGTATTTT
CDR3aa: CATSRDTGTEILTDTQYF
abundance: -
j_gene: TRBJ2-3
d_gene: TRBD1
v_gene: TRBV15

CDR3nt: TGTGCCAGCAGAGAGACAGCTAACTATGGCTACACCTTC
CDR3aa: CASRETANYGYTF
abundance: -
j_gene: TRBJ1-2
d_gene: -
v_gene: TRBV25-1

CDR3nt: TGTGCCAGCAGCTTAAGGGTGGGACTAGCCACAGATACGCAGTATTTT
CDR3aa: CASSLRVGLATDTQYF
abundance: -
j_gene: TRBJ2-3
d_gene: TRBD2
v_gene: TRBV7-2

CDR3nt: TGTGCCAGCAGCCAGGCGCAGGGGGCTGGTGGCTACACCTTC
CDR3aa: CASSQAQGAGGYTF
abundance: -
j_gene: TRBJ1-2
d_gene: TRBD1
v_gene: TRBV7-2

CDR3nt: TGCGCCAGCAGATCAGTAGGGGACTATGGCTACACCTTC
CDR3aa: CASRSVGDYGYTF
abundance: -
j_gene: TRBJ1-2
d_gene: -
v_gene: TRBV4-1

CDR3nt: TGTGCCAGTAGTGCCGGGACAGGAACCTACGAGCAGTACTTC
CDR3aa: CASSAGTGTYEQYF
abundance: -
j_gene: TRBJ2-7
d_gene: TRBD1
v_gene: TRBV19

CDR3nt: TGTGCCAGTAGTCCTCGGGCAGGAGGCCTAACCCCCTACGAGCAGTACTTC
CDR3aa: CASSPRAGGLTPYEQYF
abundance: -
j_gene: TRBJ2-7
d_gene: -
v_gene: TRBV19

CDR3nt: TGTGCCAGCCTAAACACTGAAGCTTTCTTT
CDR3aa: CASLNTEAFF
abundance: -
j_gene: TRBJ1-1
d_gene: -
v_gene: TRBV28

CDR3nt: TGTGCCAGCAGCCAGAATAACTATGGCTACACCTTC
CDR3aa: CASSQNNYGYTF
abundance: few
j_gene: TRBJ1-2
d_gene: -
v_gene: TRBV6-5

CDR3nt: TGTGCCAGCAGCTTAAAGAGGGAGGTGGAGACCCAGTACTTC
CDR3aa: CASSLKREVETQYF
abundance: few
j_gene: TRBJ2-5
d_gene: -
v_gene: TRBV7-8

CDR3nt: TGTGCCAGCTCACTGGACAGAACTGCCTACGAGCAGTACTTC
CDR3aa: CASSLDRTAYEQYF
abundance: -
j_gene: TRBJ2-7
d_gene: -
v_gene: TRBV18

CDR3nt: TGTGCCAGCAGCTTGACAGGGCGCACCGGGGAGCTGTTTTTT
CDR3aa: CASSLTGRTGELFF
abundance: -
j_gene: TRBJ2-2
d_gene: TRBD1
v_gene: TRBV7-9

CDR3nt: TGTGCCAGCAGTTCAACCCAGGGGGCCGGCAATCAGCCCCAGCATTTT
CDR3aa: CASSSTQGAGNQPQHF
abundance: -
j_gene: TRBJ1-5
d_gene: TRBD1
v_gene: TRBV6-5

CDR3nt: TGTGCCACCCAAGGGGCAGGGGGCTTTGGGACAGATACGCAGTATTTT
CDR3aa: CATQGAGGFGTDTQYF
abundance: -
j_gene: TRBJ2-3
d_gene: TRBD1
v_gene: TRBV7-9

CDR3nt: TGTGCCAGCAGCGGCGGGAGTCGGACTGAAGCTTTCTTT
CDR3aa: CASSGGSRTEAFF
abundance: -
j_gene: TRBJ1-1
d_gene: -
v_gene: TRBV5-4

CDR3nt: TGCGCCAGCAGCTTGGGACAGGGGTTCACCTACGAGCAGTACTTC
CDR3aa: CASSLGQGFTYEQYF
abundance: once
j_gene: TRBJ2-7
d_gene: TRBD1
v_gene: TRBV5-1

CDR3nt: TGTGCCAGCAGCTGGGACTATTCCTACAATGAGCAGTTCTTC
CDR3aa: CASSWDYSYNEQFF
abundance: -
j_gene: TRBJ2-1
d_gene: TRBD2
v_gene: TRBV2

CDR3nt: TGTGCCATCAGTGAAGGAGACAGGGGGTTGAACACTGAAGCTTTCTTT
CDR3aa: CAISEGDRGLNTEAFF
abundance: -
j_gene: TRBJ1-1
d_gene: TRBD1
v_gene: TRBV10-3

CDR3nt: TGCAGTGCTAGTCAGACTGCTACAACTAATGAAAAACTGTTTTTT
CDR3aa: CSASQTATTNEKLFF
abundance: -
j_gene: TRBJ1-4
d_gene: -
v_gene: TRBV20-1

CDR3nt: TGCGCCAGCAGCCAACGAGACGGCCCTAGTGAAGCTTTCTTT
CDR3aa: CASSQRDGPSEAFF
abundance: few
j_gene: TRBJ1-1
d_gene: -
v_gene: TRBV4-3

CDR3nt: TGTGCCAGCTCACCACTGGTTGAGAGCACTGAAGCTTTCTTT
CDR3aa: CASSPLVESTEAFF
abundance: -
j_gene: TRBJ1-1
d_gene: -
v_gene: TRBV18

CDR3nt: TGTGCCAGCAGTTACTCAGGGGGCACTGAAGCTTTCTTT
CDR3aa: CASSYSGGTEAFF
abundance: once
j_gene: TRBJ1-1
d_gene: -
v_gene: TRBV6-5

CDR3nt: TGTGCCAGCAGTTACGAAAACAGGGGAGGTCAGCCCCAGCATTTT
CDR3aa: CASSYENRGGQPQHF
abundance: -
j_gene: TRBJ1-5
d_gene: TRBD1
v_gene: TRBV6-2/TRBV6-3

CDR3nt: TGTGCCAGCAGTCCGCCCGCCCGGAGGGGACTAGCGGAACAAGAGACCCAGTACTTC
CDR3aa: CASSPPARRGLAEQETQYF
abundance: -
j_gene: TRBJ2-5
d_gene: TRBD2
v_gene: TRBV6-6

CDR3nt: TGTGCCAGCAGCTTAGGAGGCTGGTCAACTAATGAAAAACTGTTTTTT
CDR3aa: CASSLGGWSTNEKLFF
abundance: many
j_gene: TRBJ1-4
d_gene: -
v_gene: TRBV7-8

CDR3nt: TGCGCCAGCAGCCAAGACGGGACTAGCAACAATGAGCAGTTCTTC
CDR3aa: CASSQDGTSNNEQFF
abundance: once
j_gene: TRBJ2-1
d_gene: TRBD2
v_gene: TRBV4-3

CDR3nt: TGTGCCAGCAGCCTGACGGGTGATGGGACCCAGTACTTC
CDR3aa: CASSLTGDGTQYF
abundance: -
j_gene: TRBJ2-5
d_gene: -
v_gene: TRBV28

CDR3nt: TGCGCCAGCAGTGAGTCCGTCGGGACAGGGCCCTACAATGAGCAGTTCTTC
CDR3aa: CASSESVGTGPYNEQFF
abundance: -
j_gene: TRBJ2-1
d_gene: TRBD1
v_gene: TRBV10-1

CDR3nt: TGCGCCAGCAGTCTTCGCGGGCCTAGCGGGGGGGAAGAGACCCAGTACTTC
CDR3aa: CASSLRGPSGGEETQYF
abundance: -
j_gene: TRBJ2-5
d_gene: TRBD2
v_gene: TRBV5-1

CDR3nt: TGTGCCAGCAGTTACCCGGGAGATCAGCCCCAGCATTTT
CDR3aa: CASSYPGDQPQHF
abundance: few
j_gene: TRBJ1-5
d_gene: -
v_gene: TRBV6-2/TRBV6-3

CDR3nt: TGTGCCAGCAGTTTAAGGTCCCCTGTAGGGGCAATGGGTTCACCCCTCCACTTT
CDR3aa: CASSLRSPVGAMGSPLHF
abundance: few
j_gene: TRBJ1-6
d_gene: -
v_gene: TRBV27

CDR3nt: TGTGCCAGCAGCTCGACAGGGGGCTATGGCTACACCTTC
CDR3aa: CASSSTGGYGYTF
abundance: -
j_gene: TRBJ1-2
d_gene: TRBD1
v_gene: TRBV7-2

CDR3nt: TGTGCCAGCAGCTTATCGGTCGGGGGGCTAGCCAAAAACATTCAGTACTTC
CDR3aa: CASSLSVGGLAKNIQYF
abundance: -
j_gene: TRBJ2-4
d_gene: -
v_gene: TRBV7-2

CDR3nt: TGTGCCACCAACCTGGGACAGGGAGGCAATCAGCCCCAGCATTTT
CDR3aa: CATNLGQGGNQPQHF
abundance: -
j_gene: TRBJ1-5
d_gene: TRBD1
v_gene: TRBV28

CDR3nt: TGTGCCAGCAGTTTATCGACGGGGGGGGTCTATGAGCAGTTCTTC
CDR3aa: CASSLSTGGVYEQFF
abundance: once
j_gene: TRBJ2-1
d_gene: TRBD2
v_gene: TRBV27

CDR3nt: TGCAGCGTTGATTTAGGACAGGGAAAGACCCAGTACTTC
CDR3aa: CSVDLGQGKTQYF
abundance: -
j_gene: TRBJ2-5
d_gene: TRBD1
v_gene: TRBV29-1

CDR3nt: TGTGCCAGCAGTGCGGGACAGGGGGAAACAGATACGCAGTATTTT
CDR3aa: CASSAGQGETDTQYF
abundance: -
j_gene: TRBJ2-3
d_gene: TRBD1
v_gene: TRBV6-4

CDR3nt: TGTGCCAGCAGCTTAGCTGCAGGTACTAATTCACCCCTCCACTTT
CDR3aa: CASSLAAGTNSPLHF
abundance: -
j_gene: TRBJ1-6
d_gene: -
v_gene: TRBV7-9

CDR3nt: TGCGCCAGCAGCCAAGTGGAGCGGGGGGGCCTCGGGGCCAACGTCCTGACTTTC
CDR3aa: CASSQVERGGLGANVLTF
abundance: once
j_gene: TRBJ2-6
d_gene: TRBD2
v_gene: TRBV4-1

CDR3nt: TGTGCCAGCAGTTTGCGTCGGACGGGGTTGGATCAGCCCCAGCATTTT
CDR3aa: CASSLRRTGLDQPQHF
abundance: -
j_gene: TRBJ1-5
d_gene: -
v_gene: TRBV28

CDR3nt: TGTGCCAGCAGCCCCAATAATCCGACAGGGTGGGCGAACAATGAGCAGTTCTTC
CDR3aa: CASSPNNPTGWANNEQFF
abundance: -
j_gene: TRBJ2-1
d_gene: TRBD1
v_gene: TRBV7-3

CDR3nt: TGTGCCAGCAACCCCCGACAGGGTTCAGAATCCTACGAGCAGTACTTC
CDR3aa: CASNPRQGSESYEQYF
abundance: -
j_gene: TRBJ2-7
d_gene: TRBD1
v_gene: TRBV13

CDR3nt: TGTGCCAGCAGCCACAGGGGTGAAAAACTGTTTTTT
CDR3aa: CASSHRGEKLFF
abundance: few
j_gene: TRBJ1-4
d_gene: TRBD1
v_gene: TRBV6-5

CDR3nt: TGTGCCAGCTCTCTTGGGACAGCTTTTTTGTACCAAGAGACCCAGTACTTC
CDR3aa: CASSLGTAFLYQETQYF
abundance: -
j_gene: TRBJ2-5
d_gene: TRBD1
v_gene: TRBV18

CDR3nt: TGTGCCAGCCGCCTCGCTAGGGGTTTGGAGGGGAATTCACCCCTCCACTTT
CDR3aa: CASRLARGLEGNSPLHF
abundance: -
j_gene: TRBJ1-6
d_gene: -
v_gene: TRBV11-2

CDR3nt: TGTGCCAGCAGCTTAGATCAGGGGGTATCAGGCGAGCAGTTCTTC
CDR3aa: CASSLDQGVSGEQFF
abundance: -
j_gene: TRBJ2-1
d_gene: TRBD1
v_gene: TRBV11-2

CDR3nt: TGCAGTGCTATGGTTGGGGCCGAGCAGTACTTC
CDR3aa: CSAMVGAEQYF
abundance: -
j_gene: TRBJ2-7
d_gene: -
v_gene: TRBV20-1

CDR3nt: TGTGCCAGTAGTATCGGTCTTAACAGGGGACCTAATGAAAAACTGTTTTTT
CDR3aa: CASSIGLNRGPNEKLFF
abundance: -
j_gene: TRBJ1-4
d_gene: TRBD1
v_gene: TRBV19

CDR3nt: TGCGCCAGCAGCCCCCAGGGGGCAGACTATGGCTACACCTTC
CDR3aa: CASSPQGADYGYTF
abundance: -
j_gene: TRBJ1-2
d_gene: TRBD1
v_gene: TRBV5-1

CDR3nt: TGTGCCAGCAGCGTCGGGACTAGCGGGGGGCTCCTAGATACGCAGTATTTT
CDR3aa: CASSVGTSGGLLDTQYF
abundance: -
j_gene: TRBJ2-3
d_gene: TRBD2
v_gene: TRBV9

CDR3nt: TGCGCCAGCAGCTCAGGGGAAGGGATTGAAAAACTGTTTTTT
CDR3aa: CASSSGEGIEKLFF
abundance: -
j_gene: TRBJ1-4
d_gene: -
v_gene: TRBV5-1

CDR3nt: TGTGCCAGCAGCTTAGCGCGAGGGAGTATGGTCCACAATGAGCAGTTCTTC
CDR3aa: CASSLARGSMVHNEQFF
abundance: few
j_gene: TRBJ2-1
d_gene: -
v_gene: TRBV7-2

CDR3nt: TGTGCCAGCAGCTTAGTACAGCGGACTAACACCGGGGAGCTGTTTTTT
CDR3aa: CASSLVQRTNTGELFF
abundance: few
j_gene: TRBJ2-2
d_gene: -
v_gene: TRBV7-8

CDR3nt: TGTGCCAGCAGCTTAGGGCGGGGGGGTTCCTACAATGAGCAGTTCTTC
CDR3aa: CASSLGRGGSYNEQFF
abundance: -
j_gene: TRBJ2-1
d_gene: TRBD2
v_gene: TRBV7-2

CDR3nt: TGTGCCACCAGCAGAGATCGACTAGCGGGACTCTACAATGAGCAGTTCTTC
CDR3aa: CATSRDRLAGLYNEQFF
abundance: -
j_gene: TRBJ2-1
d_gene: TRBD2
v_gene: TRBV15

CDR3nt: TGTGCCAGCAGCTCGTTACAGGGGTACAATGAGCAGTTCTTC
CDR3aa: CASSSLQGYNEQFF
abundance: -
j_gene: TRBJ2-1
d_gene: TRBD1
v_gene: TRBV11-1

CDR3nt: TGTGCCAGCAGTGTCGCGCGGGGTGATCAGCCCCAGCATTTT
CDR3aa: CASSVARGDQPQHF
abundance: -
j_gene: TRBJ1-5
d_gene: -
v_gene: TRBV2

CDR3nt: TGTGCCAGCAGTCCGTCCGGGACAGGGCTTCGAAATGAGCAGTTCTTC
CDR3aa: CASSPSGTGLRNEQFF
abundance: -
j_gene: TRBJ2-1
d_gene: TRBD1
v_gene: TRBV28